These 21 T cell receptor beta chains were all obtained from the same sample, sequenced in a study of PD-1 blockade in classical Hodgkin lymphoma. The patients all showed relapse after autologous stem cell transplantation, while their brentuximab vedotin exposure varied. Negative selection with magnetic separation was used to purify CD4+ T cells from thawed PBMCs. Sequencing was performed with immunoSEQ multiplex PCR; in TCRdb, only in-frame clones are kept and a portion is missing. The sample shows 25,000 to 30,000 clones, roughly 80% of them seen only once. Sequencing used CD4+ T cells from blood, obtained at baseline. The receptor source for this set is a human donor with classical Hodgkin lymphoma.

This chain uses TRBV6-5 with TRBJ2-4, with D perhaps assigned TRBD1 or TRBD2 (5 bases each). Between the trimmed V and J ends, which lost 9 bases and 4 bases, there was a span of 13 bases. The CDR3 sequence is 13 residues long. The germline V gene encodes CDR1 MNHEY and CDR2 SVGAGI. The CDR3 region is CASRGREKNIQYF. For the CDR3, the DNA is TGTGCCAGTAGGGGAAGGGAGAAAAACATTCAGTACTTC.

The V gene is TRBV30, the J gene TRBJ2-2; no reliable D call. Germline-derived CDR1 and CDR2 are GTSNPN and SVGIG (reference sequence). The CDR3 covers 13 residues. V was trimmed by 3 bases and J by 1 base, leaving 6 bases between them. CDR3 region: CAWRQMNTGELFF. The CDR3 DNA is TGTGCCTGGAGGCAGATGAACACCGGGGAGCTGTTTTTT.

This clone was recorded only once. This chain joins TRBV28 and TRBJ2-1; D is undetermined. CDR3 length: 13 amino acids. Trimming left V 2 bases short and J 7 bases short, with 9 bases between. Germline V gene lookup returns CDR1 MDHEN and CDR2 SYDVKM. The CDR3 loop reads CASSLIGLNEQFF. DNA of the CDR3: TGTGCCAGCAGTTTAATAGGTCTTAATGAGCAGTTCTTC.

The chain links TRBV15 to TRBJ2-1; 10 nucleotides match TRBD1. V shed 4 bases and J 6 bases; nucleotides not matched to a gene: 6. This CDR3 contains 15 residues. CDR1 is LNHNV and CDR2 is YYDKDF in the germline V gene (reference sequence). CDR3 in amino acids: CATSKDRGPGNEQFF. CDR3 coding DNA: TGTGCCACCAGCAAAGACAGGGGGCCAGGCAATGAGCAGTTCTTC.

CDR3 nucleotides: TGTGCCAGCAGCCCCGGACAGGGGAGGAAGGACACCGGGGAGCTGTTTTTT. Amino acid sequence: CASSPGQGRKDTGELFF. This rearrangement joins TRBV9 to TRBJ2-2; TRBD1 matches 9 bases. After removal of 4 bases from V and 3 bases from J, the junction contained 10 bases not matched to a gene. There are 17 residues in the CDR3. Germline CDR1 reads SGDLS; CDR2 reads YYNGEE. The complete variable domain, with remaining parts taken from reference TRBV9 and TRBJ2-2, reads DSGVTQTPKHLITATGQRVTLRCSPRSGDLSVYWYQQSLDQGLQFLIQYYNGEERAKGNILERFSAQQFPDLHSELNLSSLELGDSALYFCASSPGQGRKDTGELFFGEGSRLTVL.

The rearrangement links TRBV30 to TRBJ2-5; TRBD2 matches at 7 bases. Trimming cost V 5 bases and J 5 bases; bases outside gene matches: 14. Germline assignment: CDR1 GTSNPN and CDR2 SVGIG (reference sequence). The CDR3 covers 15 residues. The CDR3 here is CAWDKVAGGRETQYF. In DNA form, the CDR3 reads TGTGCCTGGGATAAGGTCGCCGGGGGGAGGGAGACCCAGTACTTC.

This chain uses TRBV4-1 with TRBJ2-1; unclear D gene. Germline V gene sequence: CDR1 MGHRA, CDR2 YSYEKL. V was shortened by 3 bases and J by 6 bases, with 18 bases between the two germline ends. The CDR3 is 16 amino acids. The CDR3 here is CASSHARHAWGNEQFF. CDR3 nucleotide sequence: TGCGCCAGCAGCCATGCCAGACACGCGTGGGGCAATGAGCAGTTCTTC.

The sample holds a few counts of this clone. This chain uses TRBV19 with TRBJ2-3, with 8 bases lining up with TRBD1. CDR3 length: 13 amino acids. Germline V gene lookup returns CDR1 LNHDA and CDR2 SQIVND (reference sequence). The ends lost 10 bases at V and 2 bases at J; junction bases unmatched: 5. CDR3 protein: CATGQGNTDTQYF. CDR3 nucleotide sequence: TGTGCCACTGGACAGGGAAACACAGATACGCAGTATTTT.

The J gene is TRBJ1-2, the V gene TRBV28; D call uncertain. This CDR3 comprises 14 residues. Germline CDR1 and CDR2: MDHEN and SYDVKM. The V gene lost 5 bases and the J gene lost 2 bases, with 12 bases spanning the gap. DNA of the CDR3: TGTGCCAGCAGTGTTACAGCTGTCAACTATGGCTACACCTTC. Translating it yields CASSVTAVNYGYTF.

The V and J genes are TRBV15 and TRBJ1-2, with D perhaps TRBD1 (5 bases). Trimming took 8 bases from V and 2 from J, leaving 12 bases between them. There are 13 residues in the CDR3. Germline CDR1 LNHNV, CDR2 YYDKDF (reference sequence). CDR3 residues: CATSWGGNYGYTF. DNA of the CDR3: TGTGCCACCTCTTGGGGGGGGAACTATGGCTACACCTTC.

This clone showed up just once. J is TRBJ2-6 and V is TRBV28; the D gene is possibly TRBD1 (5 bases). V was trimmed by 5 bases and J by 4 bases, leaving 15 bases between them. Germline V gives CDR1 MDHEN, CDR2 SYDVKM. This CDR3 spans 16 amino acids. CDR3 nucleotides: TGTGCCAGCAGTCCCCACCTGGGGCAAGGGGCCAACGTCCTGACTTTC. This encodes CASSPHLGQGANVLTF.

V is TRBV11-2 and J is TRBJ2-7; 7 bases fit TRBD2. Per the germline V gene, CDR1 is SGHAT and CDR2 is FQNNGV. The CDR3 contains 14 residues. The V and J ends lost 3 bases and 2 bases, in that order; junction bases with no gene match: 4. This CDR3 reads CASSFGLVPYEQYF. The DNA of the CDR3 is TGTGCCAGCAGCTTTGGACTAGTACCCTACGAGCAGTACTTC.

The chain has TRBV9 and TRBJ2-1; D tentatively fits TRBD1 or TRBD2 (5 bases each). V was pared by 2 bases and J by 4 bases, with 10 bases between. This CDR3 comprises 14 residues. Germline CDR1 SGDLS, CDR2 YYNGEE. The CDR3 spells CASSVGPLYNEQFF. The DNA for the CDR3 is TGTGCCAGCAGCGTGGGACCCCTGTACAATGAGCAGTTCTTC.

The chain recombines TRBV7-2 with TRBJ2-2; the match to TRBD2 covers 8 bases. This CDR3 has 14 amino acids. CDR1 is SGHTA and CDR2 is FQGNSA in the germline V gene. Trimming cost V 5 bases and J 3 bases; bases outside gene matches: 2. The DNA of the CDR3 is TGTGCCAGCAGCCGGGGGGGATACACCGGGGAGCTGTTTTTT. Translated, it gives CASSRGGYTGELFF.

V and J are TRBV2 and TRBJ2-1; 7 bases match TRBD2. The germline V gene encodes CDR1 SNHLY and CDR2 FYNNEI. The CDR3 is 15 amino acids. The V segment lost 3 bases and the J segment 7 bases; nucleotides outside the gene matches: 9. The CDR3 is CASSDGTMGRNEQFF. The DNA of the CDR3 is TGTGCCAGCAGTGACGGGACTATGGGTCGAAATGAGCAGTTCTTC. The entire variable domain, with the rest obtained from reference TRBV2 and TRBJ2-1, is as follows: EPEVTQTPSHQVTQMGQEVILRCVPISNHLYFYWYRQILGQKVEFLVSFYNNEISEKSEIFDDQFSVERPDGSNFTLKIRSTKLEDSAMYFCASSDGTMGRNEQFFGPGTRLTVL.

In this sample, this clone turned up a few times. This chain links TRBV18 with TRBJ1-3; possible D gene TRBD1, 5 bases. CDR3 length equals 14 residues. CDR1 is KGHSH, CDR2 LQKENI, per germline. Trimming pared 5 bases from V and 0 bases from J, leaving 8 bases between. Written as DNA, the CDR3 is TGTGCCAGCTCATCCGGGGGCTCTGGAAACACCATATATTTT. This codes for CASSSGGSGNTIYF.

The chain joins TRBV2 to TRBJ2-5, with a possible D match to TRBD1 (7 bases). CDR1 and CDR2 from the germline V gene are SNHLY and FYNNEI. V lost 8 bases and J 5 bases, leaving 18 bases between the germline ends. This CDR3 region has 14 residues. CDR3 in DNA: TGTGCCAGCCGCGGGACAGAGATGGCGGAGACCCAGTACTTC. Protein product: CASRGTEMAETQYF.

The chain couples TRBV7-9 to TRBJ2-3; 8 bases are shared with TRBD2. Germline values: CDR1 SEHNR, CDR2 FQNEAQ (reference sequence). The CDR3 runs 17 residues. V shed 0 bases, J shed 1 base, and the junction held 6 bases outside the gene matches. CDR3 DNA sequence: TGTGCCAGCAGCTTAGCTCTTATCGGGGGGGGCACAGATACGCAGTATTTT. As protein: CASSLALIGGGTDTQYF.

V usage is TRBV15 and J usage is TRBJ1-4; D gene uncertain. The V end was cut by 5 bases, the J end by 11 bases, with 21 bases between. CDR3 length equals 15 residues. CDR1 is LNHNV and CDR2 is YYDKDF in the germline V gene (reference sequence). The CDR3 DNA reads TGTGCCACCAGCGGGATTCGGGCTCCGGGCGGGAAACTGTTTTTT. As protein: CATSGIRAPGGKLFF.

The chain carries TRBV5-1 and TRBJ2-5, with D uncertain. V was clipped by 1 base and J by 5 bases, with 3 bases between them. CDR3 size: 11 residues. Germline V gene data show CDR1 as SGHRS and CDR2 as YFSETQ. CDR3 DNA: TGCGCCAGCAGCTTGTGGGAGACCCAGTACTTC. Translation gives CASSLWETQYF.

The chain combines TRBV11-2 with TRBJ2-3; D unclear. The V end was cut by 6 bases, the J end by 4 bases, with 8 bases between. The CDR3 has 12 residues. Germline V gene data show CDR1 as SGHAT and CDR2 as FQNNGV. The CDR3 DNA follows: TGTGCCAGCAGTCATAGGGCAGATACGCAGTATTTT. Protein sequence: CASSHRADTQYF.